The 30 T cell receptor beta chains below were found in one sample sequenced in a study of response to subunit inactivated influenza vaccine. Each CDR3 protein is one row after TCRdb ran MiXCR on the RT-PCR reads. The table shows roughly 460,000 distinct CDR3 sequences, with around 9.9% occurring only once. This specimen consisted of PBMCs from blood, obtained 40 to 50 days after vaccination. These receptor sequences come from a man aged 45 to 65 who received an inactivated influenza vaccine.

The table lists this clonotype with many counts. This chain joins TRBV12-3 or TRBV12-4 and TRBJ2-3, with 9 positions matching TRBD2. This CDR3 contains 14 residues. The trim removed 3 bases at V and 3 bases at J, leaving 1 base unmatched. CDR3 bases: TGTGCCAGCAGTTTTAGCGGGAGAACAGATACGCAGTATTTT. Translating gives CASSFSGRTDTQYF.

This clonotype occurred a few times. The chain employs TRBV7-6 and TRBJ2-5, with D possibly being TRBD2 (6 bases). This CDR3 has 16 residues. Germline V gene data show CDR1 as SGHVS and CDR2 as FNYEAQ. Trimming cost V 8 bases and J 1 base, with 20 bases left between them. CDR3 sequence (DNA): TGTGCCAGCGCCCCCGGAATGGACTACTTCCAAGAGACCCAGTACTTC. This gives the protein CASAPGMDYFQETQYF. The whole variable domain, filled in from reference TRBV7-6 and TRBJ2-5, reads GAGVSQSPRYKVTKRGQDVALRCDPISGHVSLYWYRQALGQGPEFLTYFNYEAQQDKSGLPNDRFSAERPEGSISTLTIQRTEQRDSAMYRCASAPGMDYFQETQYFGPGTRLLVL.

The chain couples TRBV12-3 or TRBV12-4 to TRBJ2-5, with TRBD2 as a possible D gene (5 bases). Deletions cut 5 bases from V and 10 bases from J, with 20 bases between. CDR3 size: 14 residues. CDR3 region: CASSTRTRSGSQYF. The CDR3, as DNA: TGTGCCAGCAGTACCCGGACGCGTTCGGGGAGCCAGTACTTC.

This clonotype has ten or more counts. The germline gene is not matched at one end of the junction; a read error may be the cause. V usage is TRBV7-2 and J usage is TRBJ2-1; 9 bases agree with TRBD2. This CDR3 spans 15 amino acids. Germline CDR1 is SGHTA and CDR2 is FQGNSA. The CDR3 region has the DNA TGTGCCAGCAGCATAGCGGGAGTCTCCTACAATGAGCAGTTCTTC. Encoded protein: CASSIAGVSYNEQFF.

V is TRBV20-1 and J is TRBJ1-6, with a tentative D call TRBD1 (6 bases). Germline CDR1 is DFQATT and CDR2 is SNEGSKA (reference sequence). This CDR3 contains 16 residues. Trimming removed 0 bases at V and 0 bases at J, with 9 bases between. This CDR3 is CSARDTGSSYNSPLHF. CDR3 in DNA: TGCAGTGCTAGAGATACAGGGAGCTCCTATAATTCACCCCTCCACTTT.

As for this clonotype: A much bigger clone sits one base away, suggesting this may be a read error. The rearrangement joins TRBV29-1 to TRBJ2-3, with no clear D. There are 12 residues in the CDR3. Germline CDR1 and CDR2: SQVTM and ANQGSEA. Trimming cost V 3 bases and J 7 bases, with 11 bases left between them. This CDR3 is CSVEFGINTQYF. The CDR3 DNA sequence: TGCAGCGTTGAGTTTGGGATAAATACGCAGTATTTT.

This chain connects TRBV4-3 to TRBJ2-7, with 10 bases fitting TRBD1. Germline values: CDR1 LGHNA, CDR2 YSLEER. Trimming took 0 bases from V and 3 from J; bases not matched to a gene: 2. The CDR3 loop spans 15 amino acids. The CDR3 DNA follows: TGCGCCAGCAGCCAAGAGGGACAGGGGAACTACGAGCAGTACTTC. Protein: CASSQEGQGNYEQYF.

This clonotype occurred many times. The chain links TRBV4-3 to TRBJ1-3; 9 bases align to TRBD1. Germline loops: CDR1 LGHNA, CDR2 YSLEER. V gave up 3 bases and J gave up 4 bases; unmatched junction bases: 4. CDR3 length equals 15 residues. CDR3 sequence: CASSHGTGNGNTIYF. CDR3 in DNA: TGCGCCAGCAGCCATGGGACAGGGAACGGAAACACCATATATTTT.

The gene calls are TRBV28 and TRBJ1-5, with no clear D. The CDR3 has 14 amino acids. Germline CDR1 reads MDHEN; CDR2 reads SYDVKM. Trimming cost V 7 bases and J 4 bases, with 14 bases left between them. The CDR3, as DNA: TGTGCCAGCACCCTGGAGGTGGCGAATCAGCCCCAGCATTTT. This sequence encodes CASTLEVANQPQHF.

At least ten counts were recorded for this clonotype. The chain has TRBV29-1 and TRBJ2-7; TRBD1 matches 9 bases. CDR1 and CDR2 from the germline V gene are SQVTM and ANQGSEA. The CDR3 spans 13 residues. Unmatched junction bases numbered 4, after V lost 6 bases and J lost 1 base. CDR3 DNA: TGCAGCGTGGGGACAGGGTCTTCCTACGAGCAGTACTTC. Translating gives CSVGTGSSYEQYF.

This clonotype was detected ten times or more. The chain combines TRBV6-1 with TRBJ1-1, with 11 bases matching TRBD1. From germline, CDR1 is MNHNS and CDR2 SASEGT. The V gene end was trimmed by 6 bases and the J gene end by 5 bases; junction bases not matched to a gene: 5. The CDR3 runs 14 residues. As DNA, the CDR3 is TGTGCCAGCAGGATAGGGACAGGGGGGACTGAAGCTTTCTTT. Its translation is CASRIGTGGTEAFF.

V usage is TRBV9 and J usage is TRBJ2-3; unclear D gene. Germline assignment: CDR1 SGDLS and CDR2 YYNGEE. The CDR3 is made up of 14 amino acids. V gave up 3 bases and J gave up 1 base, with 9 bases separating them. CDR3 coding DNA: TGTGCCAGCAGCGCTCAAGGGCGCACAGATACGCAGTATTTT. Amino acids: CASSAQGRTDTQYF.

This clonotype has just a few counts. The chain combines TRBV12-3 or TRBV12-4 with TRBJ1-1, with 7 bases that match TRBD1. The CDR3 covers 15 residues. V lost 3 bases and J lost 5; bases outside the gene matches: 9. Here the CDR3 DNA reads TGTGCCAGCAGTTTTAGGGGGGGACAGTCGACTGAAGCTTTCTTT. Translated, it gives CASSFRGGQSTEAFF.

The sample holds a few counts of this clonotype. The chain carries TRBV29-1 and TRBJ2-3; TRBD2 matches at 7 bases. This CDR3 has 13 residues. CDR1 and CDR2 (germline): SQVTM, ANQGSEA. J gave up 4 bases and V 4 bases, and 5 bases lay outside the gene matches. CDR3 in amino acids: CSVGAGSADTQYF. The CDR3 DNA reads TGCAGCGTTGGAGCGGGAAGTGCAGATACGCAGTATTTT.

The rearrangement uses TRBV10-3 and TRBJ2-7; TRBD1 matches at 9 bases. Losses at the gene ends were 3 bases for V and 0 bases for J; bases not matched to a gene: 15. The CDR3 covers 19 residues. Germline V lookup: CDR1 ENHRY, CDR2 SYGVKD. In DNA, the CDR3 is TGTGCCATCAGTGATACCCGGGACAGGGCCCTATCGAGCTCCTACGAGCAGTACTTC. It yields the protein CAISDTRDRALSSSYEQYF.

In its sample, this clonotype was seen many times. A junction end diverges from the germline sequence, so it may reflect a read error. V usage is TRBV4-2 and J usage is TRBJ2-7; tentatively, D is TRBD1 or TRBD2 (6 bases each). Germline values: CDR1 LGHNA, CDR2 YNFKEQ. The CDR3 runs to 19 residues. CDR3 protein: CASSEDQLGGLWLPYEQYF. CDR3 sequence (DNA): TGTGCCAGCAGCGAAGATCAATTAGGGGGGCTATGGCTCCCCTACGAGCAGTACTTC.

This clonotype was observed a few times. V usage is TRBV11-2 and J usage is TRBJ2-1, with TRBD1 matching 8 bases. From germline, CDR1 is SGHAT and CDR2 FQNNGV. CDR3 size: 15 residues. The V gene end was trimmed by 3 bases and the J gene end by 4 bases; junction bases not matched to a gene: 5. DNA of the CDR3: TGTGCCAGCAGCTTGTTTCAGGGGGCGTACAATGAGCAGTTCTTC. Translated: CASSLFQGAYNEQFF.

Of note for this clonotype: A read error may explain this, as a much larger clone is one base away. The chain links TRBV29-1 to TRBJ2-1; D might be TRBD2 (6 bases). V was cut by 3 bases and J by 8 bases, with 17 bases left in between. The CDR3 is made up of 14 amino acids. Germline values: CDR1 SQVTM, CDR2 ANQGSEA. The CDR3 region has the DNA TGCAGCGTTGATAAGTGGGAGGCGGTCGATGAGCAGTTCTTC. Residues: CSVDKWEAVDEQFF.

In this sample, this clonotype turned up a few times. The chain carries TRBV20-1 and TRBJ2-3; 7 bases match TRBD1. Trimming cost V 1 base and J 4 bases; bases outside gene matches: 5. The length of the CDR3 is 14 residues. Germline V gene lookup returns CDR1 DFQATT and CDR2 SNEGSKA (reference sequence). The DNA of the CDR3 is TGCAGTGCTAGAGTTAGGGACAGACCAGATACGCAGTATTTT. Its translation: CSARVRDRPDTQYF.

This clonotype was counted many times. CDR3 protein: CASSGPSGGSPLHF. The CDR3 DNA follows: TGTGCCAGCAGCGGGCCCTCTGGGGGGTCACCCCTCCACTTT. This chain connects TRBV6-1 to TRBJ1-6; possible D gene TRBD1, 5 bases. Trimming took off 6 bases at V and 10 bases at J, with 16 bases between the two ends. The germline CDR1 and CDR2 sequences are MNHNS and SASEGT. This CDR3 is 14 amino acids long.

This clonotype was detected a few times. V usage is TRBV20-1 and J usage is TRBJ2-5; D may correspond to TRBD1 or TRBD2 (5 bases each). CDR1 DFQATT and CDR2 SNEGSKA come from the germline V gene (reference sequence). There are 15 residues in the CDR3. V lost 0 bases and J lost 5, with 16 bases in between. CDR3 protein: CSAREWDGAGETQYF. The CDR3 DNA reads as TGCAGTGCTAGAGAATGGGACGGGGCCGGTGAGACCCAGTACTTC.

This rearrangement joins TRBV7-9 to TRBJ2-2, with D unresolved. Per germline, CDR1 SEHNR and CDR2 FQNEAQ (reference sequence). The CDR3 has 15 residues. Trimming cost V 6 bases and J 1 base, with 12 bases left between them. The CDR3 is CASRSSQMNTGELFF. As DNA, the CDR3 is TGTGCCAGCAGATCTAGTCAAATGAACACCGGGGAGCTGTTTTTT.

This clonotype was counted a few times. This chain connects TRBV5-5 to TRBJ2-1; D tentatively reads TRBD1 or TRBD2 (5 bases each). Deletions cut 7 bases from V and 4 bases from J, with 18 bases between. Germline V gives CDR1 SGHKS, CDR2 YYEKEE (reference sequence). This CDR3 comprises 15 residues. CDR3 amino acids: CASRPPGTRYNEQFF. Here the CDR3 DNA reads TGTGCCAGCCGACCTCCCGGGACGCGGTACAATGAGCAGTTCTTC.

This chain uses TRBV11-2 with TRBJ2-6; D might be TRBD1 (6 bases). This CDR3 is 16 amino acids long. Trimming shortened V by 6 bases and J by 0 bases, and 12 bases separated the two germline ends. Germline values: CDR1 SGHAT, CDR2 FQNNGV. The CDR3 nucleotides are TGTGCCAGCAGGCGGACAGCGAGCTCTGGGGCCAACGTCCTGACTTTC. Amino acid sequence: CASRRTASSGANVLTF.

The rearrangement joins TRBV4-2 to TRBJ2-7; 8 nucleotides match TRBD2. Germline V gene data show CDR1 as LGHNA and CDR2 as YNFKEQ. This CDR3 is 16 amino acids long. J lost 1 base, V lost 0 bases, and 5 bases had no gene match. CDR3 in DNA: TGTGCCAGCAGCCAAGAGCGGCGGGGGGCGTCCTACGAGCAGTACTTC. Translation: CASSQERRGASYEQYF.

The gene calls are TRBV4-1 and TRBJ2-7; D not certain. V was trimmed by 3 bases and J by 5 bases, leaving 11 bases between them. This CDR3 has 13 residues. Germline assignment: CDR1 MGHRA and CDR2 YSYEKL. The chain's CDR3 is CASSHWGSHEQYF. Here the CDR3 DNA reads TGCGCCAGCAGCCATTGGGGAAGTCACGAGCAGTACTTC.

This clonotype was detected a few times. CDR3 DNA: TGTGCCAGCAGTTACTCCCCCGGACCGAACGATGAGCAGTTCTTC. Amino acids: CASSYSPGPNDEQFF. The chain employs TRBV6-5 and TRBJ2-1, with D unclear. This CDR3 comprises 15 residues. Germline CDR1 reads MNHEY; CDR2 reads SVGAGI. Trimming left V 0 bases short and J 8 bases short, with 14 bases between.

This clonotype has more than one count but fewer than ten. The chain has TRBV20-1 and TRBJ2-3, with D maybe TRBD1 (6 bases). Germline-derived CDR1 and CDR2 are DFQATT and SNEGSKA (reference sequence). The CDR3 spans 13 residues. V lost 3 bases and J lost 4, with 11 bases in between. The CDR3 DNA sequence: TGCAGTGCTAGTGCAGGGGCCCCAGATACGCAGTATTTT. It specifies CSASAGAPDTQYF.

This chain connects TRBV12-3 or TRBV12-4 to TRBJ2-7, with a possible D match to TRBD2 (5 bases). The CDR3 has 14 amino acids. V lost 3 bases to trimming and J lost 2 bases, with 11 bases between them. The CDR3 nucleotides read TGTGCCAGCAGTTTTGGCGGAGGTACCTACGAGCAGTACTTC. It codes for CASSFGGGTYEQYF.

The V and J genes are TRBV7-8 and TRBJ2-7; 8 positions agree with TRBD2. Per germline, CDR1 SGHVS and CDR2 FQNEAQ. V lost 0 bases and J lost 4; bases outside the gene matches: 20. The CDR3 loop spans 20 amino acids. As DNA, the CDR3 is TGTGCCAGCAGCTTAGCCGGGGGATTGCCTCCGGGGGGGAGCTGGTACGAGCAGTACTTC. Translation: CASSLAGGLPPGGSWYEQYF.